In its sample, the clone carrying this T cell receptor beta chain was seen a few times. The antigen remains undetermined. The CDR3 sequence is 12 residues long. From germline, CDR1 is SNHLY and CDR2 FYNNEI. V gave up 4 bases and J gave up 10 bases, with 10 bases separating them. The sample comes from a study of cytomegalovirus exposure and HLA in healthy donors. Amplification used 60 Vbeta primers and 13 Jbeta primers. Profiling relied on immunoSEQ multiplex PCR, and the TCRdb table lists in-frame clones only, not all of them. The sample includes about 89,000 clones, 60% to 70% of them seen just once. General study findings and limits: Exclusion applied to some V segments, including TRBV6-2 and TRBV6-3, as they were indistinguishable. TCR beta sequences reportedly predicted most subjects' HLA-A and HLA-B alleles accurately.

This TCR derives from a woman under 40 in good health and CMV-seronegative. The chain recombines TRBV2 with TRBJ2-2; D is uncertain. Source material: PBMCs. The CDR3 region is CASSVEVTELFF. The DNA of the CDR3 is TGTGCCAGCAGTGTAGAGGTAACGGAGCTGTTTTTT.